Shown below are 18 T cell receptor beta chains from a single sample sequenced in a study of T cells in Graves' hyperthyroidism and ophthalmopathy. Amplified regions were TCR beta CDR3 sequences from RNA transcripts. The study used the HTBI primer set for a first-round RT-PCR of the TCR CDR3. Each CDR3 protein is one row after TCRdb ran MiXCR on the multiplex PCR reads. The sample lists 480,000 or so distinct CDR3 sequences, roughly 45% occurring once. Sequencing used peripheral blood or thyroid tissue (not recorded which). The receptors here all came from an adult woman with Graves' disease, either hyperthyroidism or ophthalmopathy (not recorded which).

There are many counts of this clonotype. This chain uses TRBV29-1 with TRBJ2-2; the D is unclear. Germline lookup yields CDR1 SQVTM and CDR2 ANQGSEA. The CDR3 is made up of 12 amino acids. Trimming removed 3 bases at V and 4 bases at J, with 6 bases between. As DNA, the CDR3 is TGCAGCGTTGATATGGCCACCGGGGAGCTGTTTTTT. This encodes CSVDMATGELFF.

A remark on this clonotype: No conserved phenylalanine or tryptophan ends this CDR3, so it is likely a read error. The V and J genes are TRBV2 and TRBJ2-7; D call uncertain. Trimming removed 6 bases at V and 4 bases at J, with 10 bases between. The CDR3 spans 12 residues. In germline, CDR1 is SNHLY, CDR2 FYNNEI. DNA of the CDR3: TGTGCCAGCAGCGACCCGAAATACGAGCAGTACCTC. This gives the protein CASSDPKYEQYL.

The CDR3 nucleotides read TGCGCCAGCAGTGAGCGGTCTAGGTGGGACAATGAGCAGTTCTTC. It translates to CASSERSRWDNEQFF. This rearrangement joins TRBV10-1 to TRBJ2-1; D gene ambiguous. This CDR3 region has 15 residues. Deletions cut 2 bases from V and 5 bases from J, with 13 bases between. Germline CDR1 and CDR2: WNHNN and SYGVQD (reference sequence).

The chain couples TRBV20-1 to TRBJ1-1, with no clear D. Germline V CDR1 and CDR2: DFQATT, SNEGSKA (reference sequence). V lost 6 bases, J lost 0 bases, and 14 bases lay in between. The CDR3 runs 14 residues. The CDR3 DNA is TGCAGTGCCGTGAGGCGGGGAGTGAACACTGAAGCTTTCTTT. Its translation: CSAVRRGVNTEAFF.

Only one count was recorded for this clonotype. The chain has TRBV7-6 and TRBJ2-2; 8 bases align to TRBD1. The CDR3 is 15 amino acids. The V gene end was trimmed by 1 base and the J gene end by 6 bases; junction bases not matched to a gene: 4. Germline values: CDR1 SGHVS, CDR2 FNYEAQ. The chain's CDR3 is CASSLVQGAAGELFF. CDR3 nucleotide sequence: TGTGCCAGCAGCTTAGTGCAGGGGGCTGCCGGGGAGCTGTTTTTT. The variable domain in full, completed from reference TRBV7-6 and TRBJ2-2, reads GAGVSQSPRYKVTKRGQDVALRCDPISGHVSLYWYRQALGQGPEFLTYFNYEAQQDKSGLPNDRFSAERPEGSISTLTIQRTEQRDSAMYRCASSLVQGAAGELFFGEGSRLTVL.

This clonotype was counted ten times or more. The chain carries TRBV5-5 and TRBJ2-5, with D possibly called TRBD1 or TRBD2 (5 bases each). Trimming took off 0 bases at V and 5 bases at J, with 20 bases between the two ends. CDR1 SGHKS and CDR2 YYEKEE come from the germline V gene (reference sequence). The CDR3 totals 17 residues. CDR3 DNA: TGTGCCAGCAGCTTGGAGGTCGGGGCCGGGTCGGGGGAGACCCAGTACTTC. This sequence encodes CASSLEVGAGSGETQYF.

In this sample, this clonotype turned up many times. The rearrangement uses TRBV7-9 and TRBJ1-2, with D uncertain. CDR1 and CDR2 from the germline V gene are SEHNR and FQNEAQ (reference sequence). This CDR3 is built from 11 residues. The V end was cut by 5 bases, the J end by 8 bases, with 9 bases between. CDR3 bases: TGTGCCAGCAGCATCGAGTCGGGCTACACCTTC. This gives the protein CASSIESGYTF.

The CDR3 region is CASSEVGLAGVSETQYF. As DNA, the CDR3 is TGTGCCAGCAGTGAAGTAGGACTAGCGGGAGTTTCGGAGACCCAGTACTTC. The chain has TRBV2 and TRBJ2-5; 13 nucleotides align to TRBD2. Looked up from germline, CDR1 is SNHLY and CDR2 is FYNNEI. CDR3 length: 17 amino acids. Trimming took 1 base from V and 5 from J; bases not matched to a gene: 7.

The genes are TRBV12-3 or TRBV12-4 and TRBJ2-3, with 13 bases matching TRBD2. The CDR3 extends over 18 amino acids. Losses at the gene ends were 5 bases for V and 5 bases for J; bases not matched to a gene: 13. The CDR3 nucleotides read TGTGCCAGCAGTCCGGGAAGAGGACTAGCGGGAGAGGGAGATACGCAGTATTTT. Translated: CASSPGRGLAGEGDTQYF.

This clonotype was found many times. The chain recombines TRBV10-3 with TRBJ2-6; 9 nucleotides align to TRBD1. The germline V gene has CDR1 ENHRY and CDR2 SYGVKD. J lost 6 bases, V lost 7 bases, and 10 bases had no gene match. The CDR3 is made up of 16 amino acids. The CDR3 reads CAIKGGQGLEANVLTF. Here the CDR3 DNA reads TGTGCCATCAAGGGGGGACAGGGCCTGGAGGCCAACGTCCTGACTTTC.

CDR3 DNA sequence: TGTGCCAGCAGCTTGGTACTAGCGGGAAACACCATATATTTT. Residues: CASSLVLAGNTIYF. The chain joins TRBV5-4 to TRBJ1-3; no firm D call. The CDR3 contains 14 residues. The germline V and J ends were trimmed by 0 bases and 4 bases, with 8 bases remaining between them. In germline, CDR1 is SGHNT, CDR2 YYREEE (reference sequence).

V and J are TRBV20-1 and TRBJ1-2; the D gene is possibly TRBD1 (5 bases). The germline V and J ends were trimmed by 6 bases and 6 bases, with 23 bases remaining between them. The CDR3 sequence is 15 residues long. Per germline, CDR1 DFQATT and CDR2 SNEGSKA (reference sequence). The CDR3 loop reads CSAGTGNTGDDGYTF. CDR3 in DNA: TGCAGTGCAGGGACCGGTAACACCGGGGACGATGGCTACACCTTC.

In its sample, this clonotype was seen a few times. This rearrangement joins TRBV25-1 to TRBJ2-5, with 12 positions matching TRBD2. The J segment lost 5 bases and the V segment lost 3 bases, leaving 7 bases of the junction unmatched. Germline-derived CDR1 and CDR2 are MGHDK and SYGVNS. The CDR3 is made up of 16 amino acids. The CDR3 here is CASSDPRLAGAETQYF. The CDR3, as DNA: TGTGCCAGCAGTGACCCGCGACTAGCGGGGGCTGAGACCCAGTACTTC.

This chain links TRBV5-5 with TRBJ2-7, with D perhaps matching TRBD1 (5 bases). The V end was cut by 2 bases, the J end by 8 bases, with 17 bases between. The germline V gene has CDR1 SGHKS and CDR2 YYEKEE (reference sequence). The CDR3 consists of 14 residues. CDR3 protein: CASSLQVREGQQYF. For the CDR3, the DNA is TGTGCCAGCAGCTTACAGGTTAGGGAAGGGCAGCAGTACTTC.

The CDR3 coding sequence is TGTGCCACCCGACCGGGACTAGCGGGATACCACGAGCAGTACTTC. Translating gives CATRPGLAGYHEQYF. The rearrangement uses TRBV11-2 and TRBJ2-7; 13 bases line up with TRBD2. The J segment lost 5 bases and the V segment lost 10 bases, leaving 11 bases of the junction unmatched. CDR1 is SGHAT, CDR2 FQNNGV, per germline. The CDR3 runs 15 residues.

The table lists this clonotype with a few counts. The chain uses TRBV28 and TRBJ2-2; D uncertain. The CDR3 is 13 amino acids. Germline V gene sequence: CDR1 MDHEN, CDR2 SYDVKM. The germline V and J ends were trimmed by 7 bases and 2 bases, with 8 bases remaining between them. The CDR3 nucleotides are TGTGCCAGCAACCTCCTCAACACCGGGGAGCTGTTTTTT. Translated, it gives CASNLLNTGELFF.

This clonotype was counted many times. The gene calls are TRBV7-8 and TRBJ2-2, with 8 bases lining up with TRBD2. This CDR3 is built from 16 residues. Germline values: CDR1 SGHVS, CDR2 FQNEAQ. Losses at the gene ends were 1 base for V and 6 bases for J; bases not matched to a gene: 7. For the CDR3, the DNA is TGTGCCAGCAGCTTAGGATCCAGCGGGAGTCCCGGGGAGCTGTTTTTT. This codes for CASSLGSSGSPGELFF. The full variable domain, rest sourced from reference TRBV7-8 and TRBJ2-2, is GAGVSQSPRYKVAKRGQDVALRCDPISGHVSLFWYQQALGQGPEFLTYFQNEAQLDKSGLPSDRFFAERPEGSVSTLKIQRTQQEDSAVYLCASSLGSSGSPGELFFGEGSRLTVL.

V and J are TRBV7-6 and TRBJ2-5; D may be TRBD1 (6 bases). V lost 1 base, J lost 5 bases, and 14 bases lay in between. The CDR3 consists of 15 residues. Germline lookup yields CDR1 SGHVS and CDR2 FNYEAQ. CDR3 coding DNA: TGTGCCAGCAGCTTAGGACAGGAGGCGCCTGAGACCCAGTACTTC. It encodes CASSLGQEAPETQYF.